This T cell receptor (beta chain) originates from a study of T cells in Graves' hyperthyroidism and ophthalmopathy. Germline CDR1 SGHTS, CDR2 YDEGEE. This CDR3 is built from 16 residues. The junction had 5 bases not matched to a gene; V was cut back by 0 bases and J by 5 bases. The sample holds many counts of this clonotype. What it recognizes is unknown. Overall study results and limits: Ophthalmopathy, which appeared later, was predicted by the model a median about 5.9 months before onset.

What was amplified from RNA transcripts were TCR beta CDR3 regions. Primed by the HTBI set, a first-round RT-PCR was run on the TCR CDR3. TCRdb reprocessed the multiplex PCR reads via MiXCR and lists one record per CDR3 protein. This table holds about 700,000 distinct CDR3 sequences, approximately 14% found once. Graves' hyperthyroidism showing no ophthalmopathy progression within 18 months was considered stable. The sequencing sample was made of blood. The TCR comes from a woman aged 18 to 35 with Graves' hyperthyroidism. The chain uses TRBV5-8 and TRBJ2-7; 13 positions match TRBD2. In DNA form, the CDR3 reads TGTGCCAGCAGCTTGGCCGGACTAGCGGGAGCCCACGAGCAGTACTTC. Translated, it gives CASSLAGLAGAHEQYF.